This TCR beta chain derives from a study of cytomegalovirus exposure and HLA in healthy donors. Findings and caveats of the study: Presence/absence analyses treated sequencing depth as roughly uniform across donors. Solely CMV serostatus was available to characterize immune exposure. The analysis excluded some indistinguishable V segments, including TRBV6-2 and TRBV6-3.

Of note for this clone: Its antigen is not known.

The germline V gene encodes CDR1 ENHRY and CDR2 SYGVKD. V lost 8 bases, J lost 9 bases, and 11 bases lay in between. The CDR3 consists of 12 residues. The PCR employed 60 Vbeta primers together with 13 Jbeta primers. In the study's own analysis: About 10 million of 65 million to 95 million unique TCR beta chains were shared, per a later count. Data came from immunoSEQ multiplex PCR; TCRdb stores just in-frame clones and leaves some out. From that table come the V and J calls and clone size; the DNA was used to work out D and trimming. Altogether some 170,000 clones are present, roughly 82% being singletons, with the ten largest covering under 3%.

The sample taken for sequencing was PBMCs. The chain links TRBV10-3 to TRBJ1-6; D might be TRBD1 (5 bases). The receptor comes from a woman in her 50s in good health and CMV-seropositive. The CDR3 DNA reads TGTGCCATCGGGGACGGGGGTTCACCCCTCCACTTT. Protein product: CAIGDGGSPLHF.